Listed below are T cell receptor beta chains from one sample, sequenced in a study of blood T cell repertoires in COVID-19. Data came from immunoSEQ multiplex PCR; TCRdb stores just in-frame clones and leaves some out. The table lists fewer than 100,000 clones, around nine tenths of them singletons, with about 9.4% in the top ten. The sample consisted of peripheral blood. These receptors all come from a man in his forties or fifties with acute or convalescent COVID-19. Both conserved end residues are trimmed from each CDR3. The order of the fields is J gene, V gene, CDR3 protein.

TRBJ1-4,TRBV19,ASSIMGARANEKLF
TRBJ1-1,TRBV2,ASRYSYRDETTEAF
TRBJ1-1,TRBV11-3,ASSLDFQGQV
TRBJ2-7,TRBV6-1,ASSEKEAGGLGRSYEQY
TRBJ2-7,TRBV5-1,ASREGTSGRGEQY
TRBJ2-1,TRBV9,ASSVEGLAGGVTYNEQF
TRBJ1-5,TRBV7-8,ASSRRDRVNQPQH
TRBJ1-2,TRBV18,ASSPWDRADLNYGYT
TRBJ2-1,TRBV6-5,ASRTRLAGDEQF
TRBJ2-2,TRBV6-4,ATRLGGGTGELF
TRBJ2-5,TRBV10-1,ASSESTGFAETQY
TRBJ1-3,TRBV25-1,ASSESRTVSGNTIY
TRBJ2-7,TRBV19,ASRTGTGGLYEQY
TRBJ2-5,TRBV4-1,ASSQAETGPQETQY
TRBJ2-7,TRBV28,ASSLVTSGSYEQY
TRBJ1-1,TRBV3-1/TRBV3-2,ASSQSRNTEAF
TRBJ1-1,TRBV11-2,ASSLVGTGVMNTEAF
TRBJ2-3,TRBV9,ASSPGLAGAYSTDTQY
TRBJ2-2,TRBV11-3,AARTSGNTGELF
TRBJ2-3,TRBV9,ASSVGFSGNTDTQY
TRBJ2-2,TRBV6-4,ASSDTPLTGTGELF
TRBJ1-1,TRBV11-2,ASSSHDRGNPEAF
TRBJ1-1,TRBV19,ASSGRAYTEAF
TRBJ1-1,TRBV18,ASSRGQQNTEAF
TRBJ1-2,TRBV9,ASSPLWAGTYGYT
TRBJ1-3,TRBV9,ASKAGTGNTIY
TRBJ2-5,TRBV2,ASSGVEAGQETQY
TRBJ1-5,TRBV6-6,ASRTDRAQPQH
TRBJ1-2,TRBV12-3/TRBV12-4,ASSLRQVYGYT
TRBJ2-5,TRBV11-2,ASSSPGSGRGETQY
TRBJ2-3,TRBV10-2,ASRTSGPLLNTDTQY
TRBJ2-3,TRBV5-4,ASSPRGSGDTDTQY
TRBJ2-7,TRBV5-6,ASSFGTGAGEQY
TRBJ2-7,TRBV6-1,ASSESGYEQY
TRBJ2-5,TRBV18,ASSPLNTGKETQY
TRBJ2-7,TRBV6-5,ASSYLPGGGEQY
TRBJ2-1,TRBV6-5,ASSSPVSYYNEQF
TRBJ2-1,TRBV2,ASDLAGGSSYNEQF
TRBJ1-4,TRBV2,ASSQTDRPNEKLF
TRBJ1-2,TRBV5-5,ASSLTGATYGYT
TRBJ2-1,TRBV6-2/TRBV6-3,ASSYSMPLAGGYYEQF
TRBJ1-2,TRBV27,ASSRRTGNYGYT
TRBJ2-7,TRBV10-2,ASSDPRSSYEQY
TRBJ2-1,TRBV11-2,ASSTSLLTEQF
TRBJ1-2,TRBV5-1,ASSLGTGNYGYT
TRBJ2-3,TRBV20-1,SASILSGTDTQY
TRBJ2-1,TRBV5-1,ASSLAPRTGNNEQF
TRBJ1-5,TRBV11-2,ASSLDLRTWTGSNQPQH
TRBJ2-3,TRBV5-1,ASSSPGSDTQY